Shown below are 23 T cell receptor beta chains from a single sample sequenced in a study of early T cells in non-severe SARS-CoV-2 infection. MiXCR, run by TCRdb on the 5' RACE reads, gives a single entry per CDR3 protein. Of about 50,000 distinct CDR3 sequences listed, around 12% were seen once; the top ten hold about 2.5%. This specimen consisted of whole blood, obtained at baseline. These receptors were collected from an adult who was a healthcare worker with PCR-confirmed SARS-CoV-2 infection or an uninfected control (not recorded which).

The chain has TRBV20-1 and TRBJ2-1; D is unclear. There are 11 residues in the CDR3. V lost 3 bases to trimming and J lost 3 bases, with 3 bases between them. Per the germline V gene, CDR1 is DFQATT and CDR2 is SNEGSKA (reference sequence). As DNA, the CDR3 is TGCAGTGCTAGTGTCTACAATGAGCAGTTCTTC. Its translation is CSASVYNEQFF.

A few counts support this clonotype. The J gene is TRBJ2-1, the V gene TRBV28; D is unresolved. CDR1 and CDR2 (germline): MDHEN, SYDVKM. Trimming removed 3 bases at V and 5 bases at J, with 14 bases between. CDR3 length equals 15 residues. CDR3 coding DNA: TGTGCCAGCAGTTTTTTCGGGTATTCCGACAATGAGCAGTTCTTC. The encoded protein is CASSFFGYSDNEQFF.

V and J are TRBV28 and TRBJ1-2; tentative D call: TRBD1 (6 bases). The germline V gene has CDR1 MDHEN and CDR2 SYDVKM. V dropped 10 bases and J dropped 7 bases, with 25 bases sitting between them. The CDR3 sequence is 15 residues long. CDR3 nucleotide sequence: TGTGCCATCTATGGGCAGGGGAAAAGATTGGGTGGCTACACCTTC. Protein product: CAIYGQGKRLGGYTF.

This chain joins TRBV28 and TRBJ2-3; 7 nucleotides line up with TRBD2. CDR3 length equals 15 residues. Germline V CDR1 and CDR2: MDHEN, SYDVKM. With V trimmed by 5 bases and J by 2 bases, 7 bases remained unmatched. CDR3: CASSGAGKATDTQYF. The CDR3 bases are TGTGCCAGCAGTGGAGCGGGAAAAGCCACAGATACGCAGTATTTT.

V usage is TRBV11-2 and J usage is TRBJ2-3; weak D call: TRBD1 (7 bases). Germline CDR1 SGHAT, CDR2 FQNNGV. V was shortened by 5 bases and J by 1 base, with 10 bases between the two germline ends. The CDR3 runs to 14 residues. This chain's CDR3 is CASSGGTGTDTQYF. The CDR3 region has the DNA TGTGCCAGCAGCGGCGGGACAGGCACAGATACGCAGTATTTT.

The chain is built from TRBV6-4 and TRBJ2-1; no reliable D call. Trimming pared 0 bases from V and 0 bases from J, leaving 9 bases between. Germline V CDR1 and CDR2: MRHNA, SNTAGT. CDR3 length: 16 residues. This chain's CDR3 is CASSDSAALSYNEQFF. The CDR3 DNA reads as TGTGCCAGCAGTGACTCGGCGGCTCTCTCCTACAATGAGCAGTTCTTC.

CDR3 coding DNA: TGTGCCAGCAGCTCAAACTTGGGACAGAACTATGGCTACACCTTC. Amino acids: CASSSNLGQNYGYTF. V is TRBV11-2 and J is TRBJ1-2; TRBD1 agrees at 7 bases. Germline CDR1 reads SGHAT; CDR2 reads FQNNGV. V gave up 4 bases and J gave up 2 bases; unmatched junction bases: 7. The CDR3 sequence is 15 residues long.

This clonotype has more than one count but fewer than ten. This chain connects TRBV6-5 to TRBJ2-3; 14 bases match TRBD2. Germline CDR1 and CDR2: MNHEY and SVGAGI. V trimming: 6 bases; J trimming: 4 bases; junction bases outside the gene matches: 6. The CDR3 extends over 16 amino acids. CDR3 region: CASRRGTSGSSDTQYF. The CDR3 DNA reads TGTGCCAGCAGACGCGGGACTAGCGGGAGCTCAGATACGCAGTATTTT.

The J gene is TRBJ2-1, the V gene TRBV18; the D gene could be TRBD1 or TRBD2 (5 bases each). The CDR3 totals 15 residues. The V gene lost 0 bases and the J gene lost 3 bases, with 9 bases spanning the gap. The germline CDR1 and CDR2 sequences are KGHSH and LQKENI. The CDR3 DNA is TGTGCCAGCTCACCACCGGGACCCAGCTACAATGAGCAGTTCTTC. Its translation is CASSPPGPSYNEQFF.

This chain links TRBV4-3 with TRBJ2-1; no reliable D call. V lost 1 base, J lost 8 bases, and 3 bases lay in between. Germline loops: CDR1 LGHNA, CDR2 YSLEER. CDR3 size: 11 residues. The CDR3 nucleotides read TGCGCCAGCAGCCAAGGGTATGAGCAGTTCTTC. This gives the protein CASSQGYEQFF.

This clonotype was counted at least ten times. The chain combines TRBV6-5 with TRBJ2-1; 8 bases line up with TRBD1. The CDR3 spans 15 residues. The trim removed 4 bases at V and 6 bases at J, leaving 8 bases unmatched. Germline V lookup: CDR1 MNHEY, CDR2 SVGAGI. In DNA form, the CDR3 reads TGTGCCAGCAGTTTTGGACAGGGCACCCTCAATGAGCAGTTCTTC. Protein product: CASSFGQGTLNEQFF.

This clonotype has more than one count but fewer than ten. The chain recombines TRBV6-6 with TRBJ1-1; D remains ambiguous. Trimming took 2 bases from V and 8 from J, leaving 12 bases between them. Looked up from germline, CDR1 is MNHNY and CDR2 is SVGAGI (reference sequence). The CDR3 covers 13 residues. CDR3 residues: CASSYTGDIEAFF. CDR3 in DNA: TGTGCCAGCAGTTACACCGGGGATATAGAAGCTTTCTTT.

Many counts were recorded for this clonotype. V is TRBV6-5 and J is TRBJ1-1; D gene uncertain. V lost 2 bases and J lost 1, with 14 bases in between. Germline CDR1 MNHEY, CDR2 SVGAGI. The CDR3 extends over 16 amino acids. CDR3 loop: CASSYGGGVRNTEAFF. The CDR3 DNA reads as TGTGCCAGCAGTTACGGCGGTGGGGTTAGGAACACTGAAGCTTTCTTT.

The chain employs TRBV7-3 and TRBJ2-2; 10 bases agree with TRBD1. Germline CDR1 SGHTA, CDR2 FQGTGA. V lost 6 bases, J lost 4 bases, and 8 bases stayed unmatched. CDR3 size: 16 residues. The CDR3 coding sequence is TGTGCCAGCAGATCCGCCGGGACAGGGGTCACCGGGGAGCTGTTTTTT. As protein: CASRSAGTGVTGELFF.

V gene TRBV25-1 combines with J gene TRBJ2-1; D is possibly TRBD1 or TRBD2 (5 bases each). The CDR3 length is 12 residues. The V end was cut by 4 bases, the J end by 4 bases, with 5 bases between. Germline values: CDR1 MGHDK, CDR2 SYGVNS. The CDR3 nucleotides are TGTGCCAGCAGTGGGGGGTACAATGAGCAGTTCTTC. This encodes CASSGGYNEQFF. The whole variable domain, filled in from reference TRBV25-1 and TRBJ2-1, reads EADIYQTPRYLVIGTGKKITLECSQTMGHDKMYWYQQDPGMELHLIHYSYGVNSTEKGDLSSESTVSRIRTEHFPLTLESARPSHTSQYLCASSGGYNEQFFGPGTRLTVL.

This clonotype was observed many times. The CDR3 here is CATADGTVEETQYF. The CDR3 DNA is TGTGCCACCGCCGATGGGACAGTTGAAGAGACCCAGTACTTC. The V gene is TRBV24-1, the J gene TRBJ2-5; TRBD1 aligns across 7 bases. Germline values: CDR1 KGHDR, CDR2 SFDVKD. This CDR3 region has 14 residues. Unmatched junction bases numbered 9, after V lost 9 bases and J lost 3 bases.

This sequence joins TRBV3-1 and TRBJ1-6; tentatively, D is TRBD1 (6 bases). Trimming left V 8 bases short and J 12 bases short, with 14 bases between. Per germline, CDR1 LGHDT and CDR2 YNNKEL (reference sequence). The CDR3 runs 12 residues. Here the CDR3 reads CASGNRVVPLHF. The CDR3 nucleotides read TGTGCCAGCGGGAACAGGGTTGTACCCCTCCACTTT. The full variable domain, completed using reference TRBV3-1 and TRBJ1-6, is DTAVSQTPKYLVTQMGNDKSIKCEQNLGHDTMYWYKQDSKKFLKIMFSYNNKELIINETVPNRFSPKSPDKAHLNLHINSLELGDSAVYFCASGNRVVPLHFGNGTRLTVT.

This clonotype was picked up a small number of times. This chain connects TRBV28 to TRBJ1-2, with D uncertain. The V end lost 7 bases, the J end lost 3 bases, and 18 bases lay between the germline ends. CDR1 and CDR2 from the germline V gene are MDHEN and SYDVKM. This CDR3 spans 15 amino acids. The CDR3 here is CASKTPSLSDYGYTF. CDR3 nucleotides: TGTGCCAGCAAAACCCCCTCGCTTTCCGACTATGGCTACACCTTC.

The rearrangement joins TRBV28 to TRBJ2-3; D is unresolved. The CDR3 has 13 amino acids. Germline CDR1 reads MDHEN; CDR2 reads SYDVKM. V was shortened by 6 bases and J by 6 bases, with 13 bases between the two germline ends. The CDR3 nucleotides are TGTGCCAGCAGCCTAGACTCCTCGGATACGCAGTATTTT. This translates into CASSLDSSDTQYF. The full variable domain, completed using reference TRBV28 and TRBJ2-3, is DVKVTQSSRYLVKRTGEKVFLECVQDMDHENMFWYRQDPGLGLRLIYFSYDVKMKEKGDIPEGYSVSREKKERFSLILESASTNQTSMYLCASSLDSSDTQYFGPGTRLTVL.

The rearrangement links TRBV18 to TRBJ2-7; the match to TRBD1 covers 9 bases. Per the germline V gene, CDR1 is KGHSH and CDR2 is LQKENI. The length of the CDR3 is 15 residues. J lost 7 bases, V lost 3 bases, and 10 bases had no gene match. CDR3 nucleotides: TGTGCCAGCTCACCCCGGGACACAGGGGGCGGGGAGCAGTACTTC. Its translation is CASSPRDTGGGEQYF.

The genes are TRBV4-2 and TRBJ2-5; 11 nucleotides agree with TRBD2. V was pared by 4 bases and J by 0 bases, with 4 bases of the junction left unmatched. The CDR3 totals 16 residues. Germline loops: CDR1 LGHNA, CDR2 YNFKEQ. The CDR3 sequence is CASSRGTSGYQETQYF. CDR3 DNA: TGTGCCAGCAGCCGGGGGACTAGCGGATACCAAGAGACCCAGTACTTC.

This clonotype was detected ten times or more. The chain uses TRBV27 and TRBJ2-3, with 10 bases that match TRBD1. The germline CDR1 and CDR2 sequences are MNHEY and SMNVEV (reference sequence). The CDR3 consists of 18 residues. The ends lost 6 bases at V and 0 bases at J; junction bases unmatched: 12. The DNA of the CDR3 is TGTGCCAGCAGCCGCCACGGGACAGGGGTGAGAAGCACAGATACGCAGTATTTT. It specifies CASSRHGTGVRSTDTQYF.

This clonotype showed up many times. This chain joins TRBV9 and TRBJ2-1; a weak D match, TRBD1 (6 bases). Trimming cost V 3 bases and J 2 bases, with 9 bases left between them. CDR3 length: 14 amino acids. The germline V gene has CDR1 SGDLS and CDR2 YYNGEE. CDR3 bases: TGTGCCAGCAGCGACCGGACAGCCTACAATGAGCAGTTCTTC. Its translation is CASSDRTAYNEQFF.